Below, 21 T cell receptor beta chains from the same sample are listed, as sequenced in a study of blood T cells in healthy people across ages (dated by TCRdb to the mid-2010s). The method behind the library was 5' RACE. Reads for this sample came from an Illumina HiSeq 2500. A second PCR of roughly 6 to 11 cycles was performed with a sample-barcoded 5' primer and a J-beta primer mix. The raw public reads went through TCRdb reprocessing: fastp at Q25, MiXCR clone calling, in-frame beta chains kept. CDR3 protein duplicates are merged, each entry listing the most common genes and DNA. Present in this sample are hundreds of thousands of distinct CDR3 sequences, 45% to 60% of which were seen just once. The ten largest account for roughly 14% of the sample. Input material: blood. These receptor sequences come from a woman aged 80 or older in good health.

CDR3 nucleotides: TGCAGTGCGCAGGGACTAGCGGGGCCCCGTGAGCAGTACTTC. Translated: CSAQGLAGPREQYF. The chain links TRBV20-1 to TRBJ2-5; 13 bases are shared with TRBD2. Trimming cost V 6 bases and J 11 bases; bases outside gene matches: 12. Per germline, CDR1 DFQATT and CDR2 SNEGSKA (reference sequence). The CDR3 length is 14 residues.

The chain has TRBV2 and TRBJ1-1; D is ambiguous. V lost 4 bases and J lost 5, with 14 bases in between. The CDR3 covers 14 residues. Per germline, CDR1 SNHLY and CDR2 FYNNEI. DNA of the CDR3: TGTGCCAGCAGTGCAGTGCCCCGGATAACTGAAGCTTTCTTT. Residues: CASSAVPRITEAFF. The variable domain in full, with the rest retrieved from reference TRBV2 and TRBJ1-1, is EPEVTQTPSHQVTQMGQEVILRCVPISNHLYFYWYRQILGQKVEFLVSFYNNEISEKSEIFDDQFSVERPDGSNFTLKIRSTKLEDSAMYFCASSAVPRITEAFFGQGTRLTVV.

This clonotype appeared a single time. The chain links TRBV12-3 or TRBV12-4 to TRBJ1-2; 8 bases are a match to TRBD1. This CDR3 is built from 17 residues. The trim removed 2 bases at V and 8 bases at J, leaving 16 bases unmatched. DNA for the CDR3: TGTGCCAGCAGTTTAAGCCCCGAGACAGGGGACGGAAGGGGCTACACCTTC. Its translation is CASSLSPETGDGRGYTF.

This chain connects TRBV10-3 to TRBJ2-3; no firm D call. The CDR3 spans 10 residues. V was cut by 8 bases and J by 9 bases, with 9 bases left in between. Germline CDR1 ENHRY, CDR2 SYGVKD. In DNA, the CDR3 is TGTGCCATCGAGAAGGGCACGCAGTATTTT. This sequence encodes CAIEKGTQYF.

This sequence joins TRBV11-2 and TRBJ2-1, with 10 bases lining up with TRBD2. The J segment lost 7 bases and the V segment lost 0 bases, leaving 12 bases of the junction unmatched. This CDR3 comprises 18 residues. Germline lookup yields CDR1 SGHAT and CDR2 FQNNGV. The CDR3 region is CASSLDTQRGGAWNEQFF. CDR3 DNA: TGTGCCAGCAGCTTAGACACCCAGCGGGGGGGAGCTTGGAATGAGCAGTTCTTC.

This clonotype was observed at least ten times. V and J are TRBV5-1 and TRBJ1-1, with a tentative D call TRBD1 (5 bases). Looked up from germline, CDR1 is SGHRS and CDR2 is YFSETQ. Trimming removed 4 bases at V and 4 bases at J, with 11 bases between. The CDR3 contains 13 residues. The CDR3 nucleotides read TGCGCCAGCAGCGCCGCAGGGTTCACTGAAGCTTTCTTT. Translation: CASSAAGFTEAFF.

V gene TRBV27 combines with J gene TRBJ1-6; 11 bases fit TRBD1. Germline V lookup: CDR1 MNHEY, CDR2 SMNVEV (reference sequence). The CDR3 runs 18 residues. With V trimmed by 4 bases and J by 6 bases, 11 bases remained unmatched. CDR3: CASSSTTGQGAGNSPLHF. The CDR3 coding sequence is TGTGCCAGCAGTTCGACAACCGGACAGGGGGCGGGTAATTCACCCCTCCACTTT.

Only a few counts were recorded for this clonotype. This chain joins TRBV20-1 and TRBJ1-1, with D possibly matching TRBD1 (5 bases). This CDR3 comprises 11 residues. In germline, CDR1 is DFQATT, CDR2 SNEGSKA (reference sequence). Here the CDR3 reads CRPNGGTEAFF. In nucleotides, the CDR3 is TGCAGGCCTAACGGGGGGACTGAAGCTTTCTTT.

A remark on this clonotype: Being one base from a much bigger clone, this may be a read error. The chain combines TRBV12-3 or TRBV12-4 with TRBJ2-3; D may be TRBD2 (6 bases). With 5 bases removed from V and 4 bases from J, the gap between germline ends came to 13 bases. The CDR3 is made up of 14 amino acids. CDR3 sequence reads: CASSPGLNADTQYF. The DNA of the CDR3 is TGTGCCAGCAGTCCGGGACTCAACGCAGATACGCAGTATTTT.

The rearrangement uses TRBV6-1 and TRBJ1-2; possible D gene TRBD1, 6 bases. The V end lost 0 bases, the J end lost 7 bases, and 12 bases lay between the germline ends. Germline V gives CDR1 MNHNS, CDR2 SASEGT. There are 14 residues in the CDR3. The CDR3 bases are TGTGCCAGCAGTGAAGCTATCACCAGGGGTGGCTACACCTTC. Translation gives CASSEAITRGGYTF.

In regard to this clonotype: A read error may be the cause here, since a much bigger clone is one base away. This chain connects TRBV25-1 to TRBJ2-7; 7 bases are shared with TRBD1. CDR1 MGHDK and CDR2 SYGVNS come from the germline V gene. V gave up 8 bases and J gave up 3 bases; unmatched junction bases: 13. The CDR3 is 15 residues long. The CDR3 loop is CASFSDGAGGYEQYF. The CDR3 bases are TGTGCCAGCTTTTCAGACGGGGCAGGGGGCTACGAGCAGTACTTC.

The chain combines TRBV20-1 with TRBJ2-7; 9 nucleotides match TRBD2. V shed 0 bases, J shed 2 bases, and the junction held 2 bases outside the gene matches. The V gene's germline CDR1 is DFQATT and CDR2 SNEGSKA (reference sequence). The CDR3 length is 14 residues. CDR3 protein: CSARELAGTYEQYF. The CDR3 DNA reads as TGCAGTGCTAGAGAGCTAGCGGGAACCTACGAGCAGTACTTC.

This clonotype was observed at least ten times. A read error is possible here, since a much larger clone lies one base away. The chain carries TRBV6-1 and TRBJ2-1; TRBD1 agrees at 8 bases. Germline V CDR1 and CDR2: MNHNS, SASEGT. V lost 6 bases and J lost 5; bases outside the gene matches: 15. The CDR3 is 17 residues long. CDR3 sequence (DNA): TGTGCCAGCAGCCATCCCGGGGGCAGGGGGCCCAACAATGAGCAGTTCTTC. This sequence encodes CASSHPGGRGPNNEQFF.

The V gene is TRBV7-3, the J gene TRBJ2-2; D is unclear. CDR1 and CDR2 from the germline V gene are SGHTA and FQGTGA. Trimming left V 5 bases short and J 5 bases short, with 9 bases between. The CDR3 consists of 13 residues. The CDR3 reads CASSQDGTGELFF. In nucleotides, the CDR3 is TGTGCCAGCAGCCAAGATGGAACCGGGGAGCTGTTTTTT.

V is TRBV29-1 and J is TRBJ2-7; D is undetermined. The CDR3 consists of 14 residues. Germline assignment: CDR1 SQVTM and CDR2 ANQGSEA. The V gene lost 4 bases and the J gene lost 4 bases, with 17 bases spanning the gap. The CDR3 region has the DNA TGCAGCGTTGTACTTACAGTGGGGTTTTACGAGCAGTACTTC. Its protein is CSVVLTVGFYEQYF.

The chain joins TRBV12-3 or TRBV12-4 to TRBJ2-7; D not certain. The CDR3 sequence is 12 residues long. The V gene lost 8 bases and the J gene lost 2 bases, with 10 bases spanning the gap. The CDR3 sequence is CASGLDPYEQYF. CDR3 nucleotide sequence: TGTGCCAGCGGGCTAGACCCCTACGAGCAGTACTTC.

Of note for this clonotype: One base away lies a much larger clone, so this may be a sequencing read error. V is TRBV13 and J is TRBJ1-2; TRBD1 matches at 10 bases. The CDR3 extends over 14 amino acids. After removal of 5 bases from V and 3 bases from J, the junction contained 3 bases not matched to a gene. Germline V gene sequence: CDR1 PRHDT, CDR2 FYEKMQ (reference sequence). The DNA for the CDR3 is TGTGCCAGCAGCGCCGGACAGGGGGACTATGGCTACACCTTC. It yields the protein CASSAGQGDYGYTF.

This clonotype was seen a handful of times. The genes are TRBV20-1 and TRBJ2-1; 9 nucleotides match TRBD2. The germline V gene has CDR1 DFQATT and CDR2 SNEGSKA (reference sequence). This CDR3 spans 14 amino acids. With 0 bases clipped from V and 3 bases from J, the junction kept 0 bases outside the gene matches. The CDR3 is CSARDSGGYNEQFF. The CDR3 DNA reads TGCAGTGCTAGAGATAGCGGGGGCTACAATGAGCAGTTCTTC.

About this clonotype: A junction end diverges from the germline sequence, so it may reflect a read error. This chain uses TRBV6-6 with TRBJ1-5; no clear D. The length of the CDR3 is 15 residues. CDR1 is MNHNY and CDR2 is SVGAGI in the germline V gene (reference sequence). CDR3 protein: CASSYAVDSSQPQHF. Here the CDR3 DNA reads TGTGCCAGCAGTTACGCAGTGGATAGCAGTCAGCCCCAGCATTTT.

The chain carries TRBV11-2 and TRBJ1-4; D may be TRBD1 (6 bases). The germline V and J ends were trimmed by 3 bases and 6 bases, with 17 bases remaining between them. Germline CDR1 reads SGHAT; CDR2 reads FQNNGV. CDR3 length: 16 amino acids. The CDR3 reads CASSFNRGGSHEKLFF. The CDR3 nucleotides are TGTGCCAGCAGCTTTAATAGAGGGGGATCGCATGAAAAACTGTTTTTT.

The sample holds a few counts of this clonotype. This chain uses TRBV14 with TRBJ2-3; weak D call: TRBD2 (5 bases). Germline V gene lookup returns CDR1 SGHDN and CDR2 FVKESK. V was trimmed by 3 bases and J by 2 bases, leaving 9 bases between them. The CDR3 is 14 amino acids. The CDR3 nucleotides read TGTGCCAGCAGCCACCGGGATTACACAGATACGCAGTATTTT. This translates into CASSHRDYTDTQYF.